This passage covers 21 T cell receptor beta chains from one sample sequenced in a study of blood T cells in healthy people across ages. The use of a sample-barcoded 5' primer and a J-beta primer mix characterized a second PCR of roughly 7 to 11 cycles. TCRdb passed the 5' RACE reads through MiXCR, listing each CDR3 protein once. The data contain 1.4 million or so distinct CDR3 sequences, approximately 42% of them singletons. The sequencing sample was made of blood. The origin of the receptors is a woman under 30 in good health.

The J gene is TRBJ1-1, the V gene TRBV18; 9 positions match TRBD1. The germline V gene encodes CDR1 KGHSH and CDR2 LQKENI. This CDR3 is 14 amino acids long. Unmatched junction bases numbered 5, after V lost 6 bases and J lost 3 bases. The CDR3 coding sequence is TGTGCCAGCTCTGTCAGGACAGGGGACACTGAAGCTTTCTTT. Translation: CASSVRTGDTEAFF.

The chain joins TRBV29-1 to TRBJ1-2; D gene uncertain. The V gene lost 6 bases and the J gene lost 8 bases, with 7 bases spanning the gap. Germline V lookup: CDR1 SQVTM, CDR2 ANQGSEA. This CDR3 spans 9 amino acids. The CDR3 DNA follows: TGCAGCGTCGTTGAAGGCTACACCTTC. Translated, it gives CSVVEGYTF.

The chain carries TRBV5-1 and TRBJ2-1; TRBD2 matches 12 bases. The last part of the DNA fits TRBJ2-7 better; the J call may be wrong. CDR3 size: 19 residues. Germline V gene data show CDR1 as SGHRS and CDR2 as YFSETQ. The CDR3, as DNA: TGCGCCAGCAGTCCCCTGGCTAGCGGGAGGGCGGGCTCCTACAATGAGCAGTACTTC. This codes for CASSPLASGRAGSYNEQYF.

The chain recombines TRBV7-6 with TRBJ2-1; possibly TRBD1 or TRBD2 for D (5 bases each). V lost 4 bases to trimming and J lost 8 bases, with 21 bases between them. CDR1 SGHVS and CDR2 FNYEAQ come from the germline V gene. There are 16 residues in the CDR3. The CDR3 reads CASSSEAGAIWDEQFF. In nucleotides, the CDR3 is TGTGCCAGCAGCTCCGAGGCCGGGGCCATATGGGATGAGCAGTTCTTC. The complete variable domain, with remaining parts taken from reference TRBV7-6 and TRBJ2-1, reads GAGVSQSPRYKVTKRGQDVALRCDPISGHVSLYWYRQALGQGPEFLTYFNYEAQQDKSGLPNDRFSAERPEGSISTLTIQRTEQRDSAMYRCASSSEAGAIWDEQFFGPGTRLTVL.

This clonotype was seen once. V gene TRBV3-1 combines with J gene TRBJ1-1; D unresolved. Trimming shortened V by 0 bases and J by 7 bases, and 12 bases separated the two germline ends. The length of the CDR3 is 14 residues. Germline lookup yields CDR1 LGHDT and CDR2 YNNKEL (reference sequence). CDR3 sequence reads: CASSQDTGSVEAFF. CDR3 bases: TGTGCCAGCAGCCAAGATACGGGATCTGTTGAAGCTTTCTTT.

V is TRBV4-3 and J is TRBJ2-5; no firm D call. Germline lookup yields CDR1 LGHNA and CDR2 YSLEER. Trimming took 4 bases from V and 11 from J, leaving 23 bases between them. CDR3 length: 15 amino acids. CDR3 amino acids: CASSRESGSYNEQYF. The CDR3 DNA reads as TGCGCCAGCAGCCGAGAATCGGGCAGCTACAATGAGCAGTACTTC.

V usage is TRBV6-1 and J usage is TRBJ1-4, with 9 bases identical to TRBD1. Trimming took 3 bases from V and 8 from J; bases not matched to a gene: 7. CDR1 and CDR2 from the germline V gene are MNHNS and SASEGT. The CDR3 has 15 amino acids. The DNA of the CDR3 is TGTGCCAGCAGTGAGTCGACAGGGACAGGGGAAAAACTGTTTTTT. It is translated as CASSESTGTGEKLFF.

The chain recombines TRBV29-1 with TRBJ1-1; tentative D call: TRBD1 (6 bases). V was pared by 7 bases and J by 7 bases, with 19 bases between. Germline V CDR1 and CDR2: SQVTM, ANQGSEA. This CDR3 region has 13 residues. The CDR3 sequence is CSAAGQGYIEAFF. CDR3 in DNA: TGCAGCGCGGCCGGGCAGGGGTACATTGAAGCTTTCTTT.

J is TRBJ1-5 and V is TRBV6-6; D is perhaps TRBD1 (5 bases). Looked up from germline, CDR1 is MNHNY and CDR2 is SVGAGI (reference sequence). The CDR3 is made up of 16 amino acids. The V end was cut by 0 bases, the J end by 1 base, with 10 bases between. The CDR3 DNA reads TGTGCCAGCAGTTACTCGACGACAGCCAGCAATCAGCCCCAGCATTTT. This codes for CASSYSTTASNQPQHF.

As for this clonotype: One end of the junction varies from germline; a read error may be responsible. The chain combines TRBV11-2 with TRBJ2-3, with TRBD2 matching 7 bases. This CDR3 has 17 residues. Germline CDR1 is SGHAT and CDR2 is FQNNGV. In DNA, the CDR3 is TGTGCCATCAGCTTAGTTCGCGGGGGAAGTGGCACAGATACGCAGTATTTT. Its protein is CAISLVRGGSGTDTQYF.

V gene TRBV28 combines with J gene TRBJ1-5; TRBD1 matches 9 bases. Per the germline V gene, CDR1 is MDHEN and CDR2 is SYDVKM. This CDR3 region has 15 residues. J was trimmed by 6 bases and V by 7 bases; bases with no gene match: 10. This CDR3 reads CASISQGTGSQPQHF. The CDR3 coding sequence is TGTGCCAGCATTTCCCAGGGGACAGGGTCTCAGCCCCAGCATTTT.

The V and J genes are TRBV2 and TRBJ1-3; unclear D gene. V lost 4 bases and J lost 1, with 11 bases in between. This CDR3 is 15 amino acids long. The germline V gene has CDR1 SNHLY and CDR2 FYNNEI. The CDR3 sequence: CASSAVAPSGNTIYF. Written as DNA, the CDR3 is TGTGCCAGCAGTGCGGTCGCTCCATCTGGAAACACCATATATTTT. The full variable domain, its missing parts supplied by reference TRBV2 and TRBJ1-3, is EPEVTQTPSHQVTQMGQEVILRCVPISNHLYFYWYRQILGQKVEFLVSFYNNEISEKSEIFDDQFSVERPDGSNFTLKIRSTKLEDSAMYFCASSAVAPSGNTIYFGEGSWLTVV.

This clonotype was recorded only once. The V call is TRBV6-2 or TRBV6-3, the J call TRBJ2-3, with unresolved D. This CDR3 spans 16 amino acids. Deletions cut 5 bases from V and 2 bases from J, with 17 bases between. The germline V gene encodes CDR1 MNHEY and CDR2 SVGEGT. CDR3 protein: CASSLDRAVVTDTQYF. In DNA, the CDR3 is TGTGCCAGCAGTCTGGACCGGGCGGTGGTCACAGATACGCAGTATTTT.

This clonotype has a handful of counts. The chain has TRBV12-3 or TRBV12-4 and TRBJ1-1; the D is unclear. V was cut by 5 bases and J by 4 bases, with 17 bases left in between. This CDR3 has 15 residues. In nucleotides, the CDR3 is TGTGCCAGCAGTGTTCAGAGAAAGTTTGGCACTGAAGCTTTCTTT. Translating it yields CASSVQRKFGTEAFF.

Comments on this clonotype: A read error is possible here, since a much larger clone lies one base away. The V call is TRBV29-1, the J call TRBJ1-2, with 7 positions matching TRBD1. CDR1 and CDR2 (germline): SQVTM, ANQGSEA. This CDR3 is built from 16 residues. CDR3 nucleotide sequence: TGCAGCGTTGACCGGAACCGACAGGGAGCTAACTATGACTACACCTTC. It specifies CSVDRNRQGANYDYTF.

This rearrangement joins TRBV28 to TRBJ1-2, with unresolved D. V was shortened by 6 bases and J by 5 bases, with 16 bases between the two germline ends. CDR3 size: 14 residues. Germline-derived CDR1 and CDR2 are MDHEN and SYDVKM. The chain's CDR3 is CASSTSRTGYGYTF. CDR3 DNA: TGTGCCAGCAGCACCTCCCGGACCGGTTATGGCTACACCTTC.

This clonotype was counted between two and nine times. The chain couples TRBV6-1 to TRBJ1-1, with 10 bases fitting TRBD1. Germline-derived CDR1 and CDR2 are MNHNS and SASEGT. The CDR3 extends over 15 amino acids. Trimming cost V 6 bases and J 7 bases; bases outside gene matches: 11. For the CDR3, the DNA is TGTGCCAGCAGGGTCCCTCCGGGACAGGGGAATGAAGCTTTCTTT. This sequence encodes CASRVPPGQGNEAFF.

This clonotype has more than one count but fewer than ten. The rearrangement uses TRBV7-2 and TRBJ2-1, with D perhaps being TRBD1 or TRBD2 (6 bases each). With 8 bases removed from V and 7 bases from J, the gap between germline ends came to 9 bases. Germline assignment: CDR1 SGHTA and CDR2 FQGNSA. The CDR3 is made up of 11 amino acids. This CDR3 is CASQGRNEQFF. CDR3 DNA sequence: TGTGCCAGCCAGGGGAGGAATGAGCAGTTCTTC.

The V call is TRBV4-3, the J call TRBJ1-1; D is uncertain. V was trimmed by 3 bases and J by 5 bases, leaving 19 bases between them. CDR1 LGHNA and CDR2 YSLEER come from the germline V gene. The CDR3 has 16 residues. In DNA, the CDR3 is TGCGCCAGCAGCCAGCTCCTCCCCGGAGGAGATACTGAAGCTTTCTTT. Translating it yields CASSQLLPGGDTEAFF.

Here the CDR3 DNA reads TGCAGCGTTGCTTTGGGTGGAGATGAGCAGTTCTTC. It encodes CSVALGGDEQFF. The chain links TRBV29-1 to TRBJ2-1, with unresolved D. Between the trimmed V and J ends, which lost 4 bases and 8 bases, there was a span of 12 bases. In germline, CDR1 is SQVTM, CDR2 ANQGSEA. The CDR3 has 12 amino acids.

In this sample, this clonotype turned up many times. This chain joins TRBV11-2 and TRBJ1-5; 8 positions agree with TRBD1. The CDR3 contains 13 residues. With V trimmed by 5 bases and J by 6 bases, 3 bases remained unmatched. The germline V gene encodes CDR1 SGHAT and CDR2 FQNNGV. CDR3 nucleotide sequence: TGTGCCAGCAGCCCTACAGGGGGTCAGCCCCAGCATTTT. Protein: CASSPTGGQPQHF.